This T cell receptor beta chain was recorded in a study of OX40 agonist ivuxolimab in advanced cancers. In the study overall: Patients' therapy was ivuxolimab, an antibody that acts as an agonist of OX40 (CD134).

This CDR3 has 12 residues. V gave up 2 bases and J gave up 5 bases, with 4 bases separating them. CDR1 SEHNR and CDR2 FQNEAQ come from the germline V gene (reference sequence). Profiled with immunoSEQ multiplex PCR; TCRdb holds only in-frame clones, not every one. The sample holds about 81,000 clones; 80% to 90% are singletons and the top ten take 6.6%. Autoimmune disease history or systemic immunosuppression led to patient exclusion. The specimen was CD4+ or CD8+ T cells sorted from blood, collected in a trial of the OX40 agonist ivuxolimab. The chain is built from TRBV7-9 and TRBJ1-5; D not certain. The source is an adult with an advanced solid tumor such as melanoma, head and neck, liver or kidney cancer. CDR3 sequence: CASSLPDQPQHF. In nucleotides, the CDR3 is TGTGCCAGCAGCTTACCGGATCAGCCCCAGCATTTT.